This TCR beta chain was captured in a study of identical twins. V was shortened by 3 bases and J by 1 base, with 12 bases between the two germline ends. Germline CDR1 is DFQATT and CDR2 is SNEGSKA (reference sequence). The CDR3 is 14 amino acids. TCRdb processed the 5' RACE reads anew with MiXCR; each CDR3 protein has one entry. The sample shows some 760,000 distinct CDR3 sequences, roughly 18% of them seen only once. The sample holds a few counts of this clonotype. The same specimen was also included in a second study, on T cells expressing NK-cell markers.

The TCR was taken from a woman in her late teens or twenties in good health. This sequence joins TRBV20-1 and TRBJ1-1; TRBD1 is a possible D gene (6 bases). The sequenced sample consisted of PBMCs. For the CDR3, the DNA is TGCAGTGCTAGTAACGCAGGGGAGAACACTGAAGCTTTCTTT. It is translated as CSASNAGENTEAFF.